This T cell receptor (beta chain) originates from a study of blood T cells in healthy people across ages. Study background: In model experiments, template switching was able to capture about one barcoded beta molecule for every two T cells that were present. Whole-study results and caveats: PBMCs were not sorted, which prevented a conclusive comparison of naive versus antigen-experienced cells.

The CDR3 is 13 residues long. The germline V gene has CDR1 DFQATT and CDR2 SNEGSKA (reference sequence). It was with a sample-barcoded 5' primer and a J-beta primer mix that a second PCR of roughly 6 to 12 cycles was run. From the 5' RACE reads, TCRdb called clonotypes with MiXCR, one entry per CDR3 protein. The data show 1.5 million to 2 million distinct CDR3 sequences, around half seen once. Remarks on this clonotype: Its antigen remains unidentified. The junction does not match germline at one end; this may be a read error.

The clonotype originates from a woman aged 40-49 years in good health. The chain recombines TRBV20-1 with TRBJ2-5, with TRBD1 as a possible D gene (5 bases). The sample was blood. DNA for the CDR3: TGCTGTGCCGCAGTGACAGTACAAGAGACCCAGTACTTC. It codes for CCAAVTVQETQYF.